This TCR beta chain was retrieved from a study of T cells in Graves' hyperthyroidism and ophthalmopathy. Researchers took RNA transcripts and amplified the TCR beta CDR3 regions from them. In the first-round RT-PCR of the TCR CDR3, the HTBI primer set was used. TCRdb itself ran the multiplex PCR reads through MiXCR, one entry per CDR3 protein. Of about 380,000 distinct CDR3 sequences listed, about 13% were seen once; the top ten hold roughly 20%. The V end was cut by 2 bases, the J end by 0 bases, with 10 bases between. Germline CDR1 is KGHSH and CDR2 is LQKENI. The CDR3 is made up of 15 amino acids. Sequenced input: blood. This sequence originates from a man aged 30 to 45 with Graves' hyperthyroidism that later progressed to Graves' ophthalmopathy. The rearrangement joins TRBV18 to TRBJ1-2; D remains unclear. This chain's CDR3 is CASSPGWSANYGYTF. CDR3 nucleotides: TGTGCCAGCTCACCAGGTTGGTCAGCTAACTATGGCTACACCTTC.